These 22 T cell receptor beta chains were sequenced from one sample in a study of blood T cell repertoires in COVID-19. Using immunoSEQ multiplex PCR, the repertoire was profiled, and TCRdb retains in-frame clones only, with some absent. The sample includes over 55,000 clones, 75% to 90% seen only once; the top ten take 8% to 9.5%. Sequencing was carried out using peripheral blood. The receptors originated from a man between 45 and 60 years old with active COVID-19.

The V call is TRBV15, the J call TRBJ2-1; 10 bases line up with TRBD1. Germline V gene lookup returns CDR1 LNHNV and CDR2 YYDKDF (reference sequence). The CDR3 has 15 residues. J gave up 4 bases and V 5 bases, and 5 bases lay outside the gene matches. The CDR3 nucleotides read TGTGCCACCAGCCGCCGACAGGGGGCTTACAATGAGCAGTTCTTC. It encodes CATSRRQGAYNEQFF.

V gene TRBV6-4 combines with J gene TRBJ1-5; 12 nucleotides line up with TRBD1. Germline CDR1 and CDR2: MRHNA and SNTAGT. J lost 6 bases, V lost 4 bases, and 4 bases had no gene match. The CDR3 covers 15 residues. CDR3 residues: CASSVGTGGGQPQHF. The CDR3 bases are TGTGCCAGCAGTGTTGGGACAGGGGGCGGTCAGCCCCAGCATTTT.

The chain is built from TRBV9 and TRBJ1-2; D not certain. The germline V gene encodes CDR1 SGDLS and CDR2 YYNGEE. The CDR3 totals 17 residues. The V end lost 0 bases, the J end lost 8 bases, and 23 bases lay between the germline ends. The DNA for the CDR3 is TGTGCCAGCAGCGTAGATCCTACAGCCCCTCCGGGAGGAGGCTACACCTTC. Translating gives CASSVDPTAPPGGGYTF.

V and J are TRBV28 and TRBJ2-1; 9 bases align to TRBD1. This CDR3 has 15 amino acids. Looked up from germline, CDR1 is MDHEN and CDR2 is SYDVKM. V lost 3 bases, J lost 7 bases, and 7 bases stayed unmatched. The CDR3 bases are TGTGCCAGCAGTTTTTCCGGGACAGGGACGAATGAGCAGTTCTTC. Protein: CASSFSGTGTNEQFF.

This clone came up a few times. The genes are TRBV6-5 and TRBJ1-5; D is perhaps TRBD1 (5 bases). V lost 8 bases and J lost 2, with 16 bases in between. The germline V gene encodes CDR1 MNHEY and CDR2 SVGAGI. This CDR3 is 15 amino acids long. The CDR3 DNA sequence: TGTGCCAGCTGGGGAAGGGGAAGTGGCAATCAGCCCCAGCATTTT. Translating gives CASWGRGSGNQPQHF.

The chain has TRBV5-1 and TRBJ1-4; 8 bases are shared with TRBD1. The CDR3 extends over 14 amino acids. In germline, CDR1 is SGHRS, CDR2 YFSETQ. Losses at the gene ends were 3 bases for V and 6 bases for J; bases not matched to a gene: 4. CDR3 region: CASSSGQAYEKLFF. The CDR3 coding sequence is TGCGCCAGCAGCTCGGGACAGGCGTATGAAAAACTGTTTTTT.

The rearrangement uses TRBV6-6 and TRBJ1-1; 7 nucleotides agree with TRBD1. Germline lookup yields CDR1 MNHNY and CDR2 SVGAGI (reference sequence). Trimming removed 6 bases from V and 4 bases from J; junction bases left unmatched: 14. The CDR3 is 16 amino acids. The CDR3 protein is CASRAISDRQGTEAFF. The CDR3 DNA reads as TGTGCCAGCAGGGCTATTTCGGACAGGCAAGGCACTGAAGCTTTCTTT.

The chain has TRBV19 and TRBJ2-7, with D tentatively TRBD2 (5 bases). The CDR3 has 16 amino acids. Per germline, CDR1 LNHDA and CDR2 SQIVND (reference sequence). V was clipped by 0 bases and J by 5 bases, with 17 bases between them. CDR3 sequence: CASSIDLAKGVHEQYF. CDR3 DNA sequence: TGTGCCAGTAGTATAGATCTGGCAAAGGGAGTACACGAGCAGTACTTC.

This clone was recorded once. This chain connects TRBV6-1 to TRBJ2-1; D may be TRBD2 (6 bases). CDR1 is MNHNS and CDR2 is SASEGT in the germline V gene. The V end was cut by 0 bases, the J end by 8 bases, with 14 bases between. The CDR3 covers 15 residues. CDR3 sequence (DNA): TGTGCCAGCAGTGAAGCGCGGGGAAGGGAATATGAGCAGTTCTTC. Amino acid sequence: CASSEARGREYEQFF.

The V gene is TRBV18, the J gene TRBJ1-5; 7 bases line up with TRBD1. Germline CDR1 KGHSH, CDR2 LQKENI. CDR3 length: 15 residues. V was clipped by 3 bases and J by 3 bases; unmatched bases: 5. CDR3 DNA: TGTGCCAGCTCACCGTGGGACAGACCCAATCAGCCCCAGCATTTT. Translated, it gives CASSPWDRPNQPQHF.

The rearrangement links TRBV5-1 to TRBJ1-1; possibly TRBD1 for D (5 bases). The CDR3 covers 16 residues. The V end was cut by 3 bases, the J end by 6 bases, with 21 bases between. Germline-derived CDR1 and CDR2 are SGHRS and YFSETQ. CDR3 residues: CASSSRAAGWVSEAFF. The CDR3 nucleotides are TGCGCCAGCAGCTCCAGGGCGGCAGGGTGGGTCTCTGAAGCTTTCTTT.

The chain recombines TRBV6-5 with TRBJ1-2; TRBD1 might be the D (5 bases). The germline CDR1 and CDR2 sequences are MNHEY and SVGAGI. V lost 2 bases, J lost 5 bases, and 9 bases lay in between. CDR3 length: 13 amino acids. In DNA form, the CDR3 reads TGTGCCAGCAGTTACCAGGGCCAGTATGGCTACACCTTC. It specifies CASSYQGQYGYTF.

This clone appeared once. The chain recombines TRBV6-4 with TRBJ2-1; 10 bases agree with TRBD2. The J segment lost 6 bases and the V segment lost 6 bases, leaving 11 bases of the junction unmatched. The germline gives CDR1 MRHNA, CDR2 SNTAGT. The CDR3 is 16 amino acids. CDR3 nucleotide sequence: TGTGCCAGCAGCCCTTTCACTAGCGGGACCGGCAATGAGCAGTTCTTC. Protein: CASSPFTSGTGNEQFF.

This sequence joins TRBV5-1 and TRBJ1-1; 10 positions match TRBD1. The CDR3 spans 14 residues. Per germline, CDR1 SGHRS and CDR2 YFSETQ. Trimming removed 4 bases from V and 3 bases from J; junction bases left unmatched: 3. CDR3 sequence: CASSPDRGYTEAFF. The DNA of the CDR3 is TGCGCCAGCAGCCCGGACAGGGGGTACACTGAAGCTTTCTTT.

The chain joins TRBV6-1 to TRBJ2-3, with 9 nucleotides matching TRBD1. With V trimmed by 2 bases and J by 6 bases, 6 bases remained unmatched. Germline CDR1 is MNHNS and CDR2 is SASEGT. The CDR3 spans 15 residues. CDR3 DNA sequence: TGTGCCAGCAGTGAAAAACAGGGGGCGGTGGATACGCAGTATTTT. Amino acid sequence: CASSEKQGAVDTQYF.

The chain joins TRBV6-4 to TRBJ2-6; the match to TRBD1 covers 8 bases. This CDR3 is built from 18 residues. The J segment lost 4 bases and the V segment lost 7 bases, leaving 15 bases of the junction unmatched. CDR1 and CDR2 from the germline V gene are MRHNA and SNTAGT. CDR3 nucleotide sequence: TGTGCCAGCAAAAGTACCCGGGACAGGAAACCCGGGGCCAACGTCCTGACTTTC. Encoded protein: CASKSTRDRKPGANVLTF.

The V gene is TRBV18, the J gene TRBJ1-2, with TRBD1 as a possible D gene (5 bases). The germline gives CDR1 KGHSH, CDR2 LQKENI. The CDR3 extends over 15 amino acids. V lost 5 bases and J 2 bases, leaving 15 bases between the germline ends. The CDR3 nucleotides are TGTGCCAGCTCAACCCCCGGAGGGGCGAACTATGGCTACACCTTC. Its protein product is CASSTPGGANYGYTF.

This sequence joins TRBV4-3 and TRBJ1-5, with 9 bases identical to TRBD1. J was trimmed by 7 bases and V by 4 bases; bases with no gene match: 5. The CDR3 has 14 residues. The germline CDR1 and CDR2 sequences are LGHNA and YSLEER. The CDR3 region is CASSLGTGRQPQHF. DNA for the CDR3: TGCGCCAGCAGCCTTGGGACAGGGAGGCAGCCCCAGCATTTT.

This chain links TRBV7-2 with TRBJ2-2; 7 bases fit TRBD2. CDR1 SGHTA and CDR2 FQGNSA come from the germline V gene. There are 14 residues in the CDR3. V was clipped by 4 bases and J by 6 bases; unmatched bases: 5. The CDR3 sequence: CASSSGLVSGELFF. The CDR3 DNA reads as TGTGCCAGCAGCTCCGGACTAGTTTCCGGGGAGCTGTTTTTT.

The chain combines TRBV28 with TRBJ1-6; D unclear. The V and J ends lost 5 bases and 10 bases respectively, with 15 bases between them. Germline V gives CDR1 MDHEN, CDR2 SYDVKM. The CDR3 is 14 amino acids. CDR3 region: CASSVLREGSPLHF. CDR3 in DNA: TGTGCCAGCAGTGTCTTGAGGGAAGGATCACCCCTCCACTTT.

The chain is built from TRBV4-3 and TRBJ2-3, with 8 bases matching TRBD2. CDR3 size: 19 residues. Germline lookup yields CDR1 LGHNA and CDR2 YSLEER. V trimming: 4 bases; J trimming: 0 bases; junction bases outside the gene matches: 15. The CDR3 DNA follows: TGCGCCAGCAGCCTCGTCGGGGCGGGGGGCCGAGGTAGCACAGATACGCAGTATTTT. This gives the protein CASSLVGAGGRGSTDTQYF.

The chain links TRBV9 to TRBJ2-3; TRBD2 agrees at 8 bases. Unmatched junction bases numbered 8, after V lost 0 bases and J lost 2 bases. The CDR3 is made up of 17 amino acids. Germline lookup yields CDR1 SGDLS and CDR2 YYNGEE. In DNA, the CDR3 is TGTGCCAGCAGCGTAGCGCCTAGCGGGTGGCTCACAGATACGCAGTATTTT. Its translation: CASSVAPSGWLTDTQYF.